The 5 T cell receptor beta chains listed next were all sequenced from one sample in a study of T cells expressing NK-cell markers. With the 5' RACE reads reprocessed, TCRdb shows one record per CDR3 protein and no DNA. Seen in this sample are 350,000 to 450,000 distinct CDR3 sequences; the ten most common clones hold around 5.2%. The sample was blood T cells: a sorted CD56 or NKG2C T cell subset, CD4+ or CD8+ T cells, or bulk PBMC T cells (not recorded which). The receptors were gathered from a man aged 18 to 69 in good health.

The rearrangement links TRBV20-1 to TRBJ1-5; TCRdb designates TRBD1, a call that cannot be tested without DNA. There are 17 residues in the CDR3. The germline V gene has CDR1 DFQATT and CDR2 SNEGSKA (reference sequence). The CDR3 spells CSARDPGGAGRNQPQHF.

The rearrangement links TRBV20-1 to TRBJ1-2. This CDR3 is built from 13 residues. Germline lookup yields CDR1 DFQATT and CDR2 SNEGSKA (reference sequence). CDR3 loop: CSAIRRKDYGYTF.

The CDR3 loop is CASSLGPAEKLFF. The chain links TRBV4-1 to TRBJ1-4. Germline assignment: CDR1 MGHRA and CDR2 YSYEKL. This CDR3 spans 13 amino acids.

This chain links TRBV19 with TRBJ2-2. CDR3 size: 13 residues. Germline loops: CDR1 LNHDA, CDR2 SQIVND (reference sequence). CDR3 region: CASSIGVAGELFF.

This chain connects TRBV11-1 to TRBJ1-4; TCRdb selects TRBD1, and the lack of DNA leaves this call unchecked. CDR3 length: 18 amino acids. The germline V gene encodes CDR1 SGHAT and CDR2 FQDESV (reference sequence). The CDR3 here is CASSPGSLRQGVNEKLFF.